This T cell receptor (beta chain) is from a study of blood T cell repertoires in COVID-19. Original handling: Estimation of nucleated cell counts relied on the amplification of reference gene primers. Method: immunoSEQ multiplex PCR; TCRdb's copy keeps in-frame clones and lacks some. V, J and clone size are those of that table, while D and trimming were read from the DNA. Of nearly 60,000 clones in the sample, 90% were seen once. The CDR3 runs 15 residues. V was pared by 5 bases and J by 9 bases, with 23 bases between. CDR1 is MNHEY and CDR2 is SVGAGI in the germline V gene. The receptor comes from a man aged 60 to 75 with active COVID-19. The V gene is TRBV6-5, the J gene TRBJ2-7; perhaps TRBD2 as D (6 bases). Sequenced material: peripheral blood. CDR3 in amino acids: CASSPSPGTLRGQYF. CDR3 DNA: TGTGCCAGCAGTCCCTCTCCAGGGACTTTAAGGGGGCAGTACTTC.